The clone carrying this T cell receptor beta chain showed up many times. The antigen remains undetermined. The time point denotes: healthy volunteer bleed at 2 weeks. The study extracted total RNA from unfractionated whole blood. These data belong to a study of human T cells and chemical hapten exposure. Overall study context: Per-sample variation in TCR yield stemmed mainly from small pooled library volume differences.

Broader study findings: Once DPC sensitization occurred, TCRs above 1 in 1000 frequency showed no change.

The CDR3 extends over 11 amino acids. With 5 bases removed from V and 3 bases from J, the gap between germline ends came to 5 bases. Germline-derived CDR1 and CDR2 are LGHDT and YNNKEL (reference sequence). The library labeled individual cDNA molecules by adding unique molecular identifiers to them. In the authors' workflow: Samples contained a median of roughly 96,000 TCRs, with a range of about 23,224 to 690,600. TCRdb re-called the RACE reads through MiXCR, storing one row per CDR3 protein. V and J calls and clone size were set by TCRdb, not the authors. The table includes about 46,000 distinct CDR3 sequences, 4.3% detected once.

Sequencing was carried out using whole blood. This sequence originates from a female donor in good health. Some clones in this sample may be carry-over from other donors' samples. The gene calls are TRBV3-1 and TRBJ2-7; D is unresolved. CDR3 sequence reads: CASSDDYEQYF. The CDR3 DNA reads as TGTGCCAGCAGCGACGACTACGAGCAGTACTTC.